The 10 T cell receptor beta chains listed next were all sequenced from one sample in a study of graft-versus-host responses after intestinal transplantation. TCRdb's copy holds only in-frame clones and misses some; the assay was immunoSEQ multiplex PCR. The sample lists around 50,000 clones, roughly 90% occurring once. The specimen was PBMCs, collected 26 days after transplant. The receptors derive from a human patient who received an intestinal transplant, so some T cells may come from the graft donor.

The rearrangement joins TRBV28 to TRBJ2-1, with D possibly TRBD2 on 5 matching bases. The V and J ends lost 2 bases and 6 bases respectively, with 8 bases between them. The germline gives CDR1 MDHEN, CDR2 SYDVKM. CDR3 length equals 13 residues. The CDR3 region is CASSLLAPNEQFF. CDR3 DNA sequence: TGTGCCAGCAGTTTACTAGCCCCCAATGAGCAGTTCTTC.

This clone appeared a single time. This CDR3 is CASSVTGMTETQYF. CDR3 DNA sequence: TGTGCCAGCAGCGTAACAGGGATGACGGAGACCCAGTACTTC. This rearrangement joins TRBV9 to TRBJ2-5; D perhaps matches TRBD1 (6 bases). The CDR3 totals 14 residues. Germline loops: CDR1 SGDLS, CDR2 YYNGEE. V lost 1 base, J lost 5 bases, and 12 bases lay in between.

This chain links TRBV6-1 with TRBJ1-4; no reliable D call. Between the trimmed V and J ends, which lost 3 bases and 6 bases, there was a span of 11 bases. Germline CDR1 reads MNHNS; CDR2 reads SASEGT. The CDR3 totals 14 residues. The CDR3 DNA sequence: TGTGCCAGCAGTGAGGGCAACGCCTATGAAAAACTGTTTTTT. Translation gives CASSEGNAYEKLFF.

V and J are TRBV11-3 and TRBJ2-1; TRBD1 aligns across 9 bases. The junction had 8 bases not matched to a gene; V was cut back by 5 bases and J by 6 bases. This CDR3 region has 15 residues. The germline V gene encodes CDR1 SGHNT and CDR2 YENEEA. This chain's CDR3 is CASSLTGTGSNEQFF. CDR3 DNA: TGTGCCAGCAGCCTTACCGGGACAGGGAGCAATGAGCAGTTCTTC.

The chain links TRBV18 to TRBJ1-6; D might be TRBD1 (6 bases). This CDR3 region has 17 residues. The V end lost 3 bases, the J end lost 8 bases, and 20 bases lay between the germline ends. The germline CDR1 and CDR2 sequences are KGHSH and LQKENI. DNA for the CDR3: TGTGCCAGCTCACCGACAGGCACTCGGGCGTCGGATTCACCCCTCCACTTT. Translating gives CASSPTGTRASDSPLHF.

The CDR3 reads CASSNGQGAWQPQHF. CDR3 DNA sequence: TGTGCCAGTAGTAACGGACAGGGGGCTTGGCAGCCCCAGCATTTT. The gene calls are TRBV19 and TRBJ1-5, with TRBD1 identical over 11 bases. The junction had 6 bases not matched to a gene; V was cut back by 4 bases and J by 7 bases. The germline CDR1 and CDR2 sequences are LNHDA and SQIVND (reference sequence). The CDR3 runs 15 residues.

The V call is TRBV4-2, the J call TRBJ1-1; 7 bases map to TRBD1. From germline, CDR1 is LGHNA and CDR2 YNFKEQ. J gave up 6 bases and V 3 bases, and 10 bases lay outside the gene matches. The CDR3 is made up of 15 amino acids. DNA of the CDR3: TGTGCCAGCAGCCACCGGACAGGAAATCCCGCTGAAGCTTTCTTT. Its translation: CASSHRTGNPAEAFF.

The chain links TRBV28 to TRBJ2-5; a weak D match, TRBD1 (5 bases). This CDR3 comprises 15 residues. The germline V gene encodes CDR1 MDHEN and CDR2 SYDVKM. Trimming took off 3 bases at V and 4 bases at J, with 15 bases between the two ends. CDR3 DNA: TGTGCCAGCAGTTTTTATTCTAGGGGTGGAGAGACCCAGTACTTC. As protein: CASSFYSRGGETQYF. Using reference TRBV28 and TRBJ2-5 for the parts outside the CDR3, the full variable domain is DVKVTQSSRYLVKRTGEKVFLECVQDMDHENMFWYRQDPGLGLRLIYFSYDVKMKEKGDIPEGYSVSREKKERFSLILESASTNQTSMYLCASSFYSRGGETQYFGPGTRLLVL.

This chain links TRBV9 with TRBJ1-2; 7 bases line up with TRBD1. This CDR3 has 16 residues. The trim removed 0 bases at V and 6 bases at J, leaving 11 bases unmatched. CDR1 is SGDLS, CDR2 YYNGEE, per germline. The DNA of the CDR3 is TGTGCCAGCAGCGTAGGAGTAACAGGGGTTGTAAATGGCTACACCTTC. Amino acid sequence: CASSVGVTGVVNGYTF.

This clone was recorded only once. The V call is TRBV13, the J call TRBJ1-4, with D perhaps TRBD1 (6 bases). Trimming removed 5 bases from V and 2 bases from J, with 15 bases in between. The V gene's germline CDR1 is PRHDT and CDR2 FYEKMQ (reference sequence). The CDR3 is 16 residues long. CDR3 nucleotides: TGTGCCAGCAGCCCAAGGGGGGGAAGGACTAATGAAAAACTGTTTTTT. Translation: CASSPRGGRTNEKLFF.